This T cell receptor (beta chain) came from a study of CD8+ T cells in alopecia areata. PBMCs yielded sorted CD4+ and CD8+ T cells. Points on this clone: The antigen is undetermined.

Findings and caveats of the study: Normal-skin resident alphabeta T cells also appear among scalp sample sequences. Lesional scalp, notably in alopecia totalis/universalis, had clonality above that of normal scalp.

CDR1 is GTSNPN, CDR2 SVGIG, per germline (reference sequence). The CDR3 is 15 amino acids. V lost 0 bases, J lost 6 bases, and 5 bases stayed unmatched. Once RNA had been extracted, it was reverse transcribed into cDNA to act as the sequencing template. Here immunoSEQ multiplex PCR was the method, and the copy in TCRdb shows in-frame clones only, minus some. The sample has around 120,000 clones, less than 80% seen once. This receptor was identified in a human donor in good health. The sequencing sample was made of CD4+ T cells sorted from blood. The V and J genes are TRBV30 and TRBJ1-5; 10 nucleotides match TRBD1. The CDR3 loop is CAWSVRGTGVQPQHF. Here the CDR3 DNA reads TGTGCCTGGAGTGTACGGGGGACAGGGGTTCAGCCCCAGCATTTT.